One sample yielded the 28 T cell receptor beta chains listed below, sequenced in a study of cytomegalovirus exposure and HLA in healthy donors. Primers included in the PCR were 60 Vbeta and 13 Jbeta primers. Sequencing used immunoSEQ multiplex PCR; TCRdb keeps in-frame clones, though not all of them. The table has about 190,000 clones, 60% to 80% seen once. The sequenced sample was PBMCs. The receptors here all came from a woman aged 25 to 39 in good health and CMV-seropositive.

The chain couples TRBV19 to TRBJ2-1; TRBD2 matches 10 bases. The length of the CDR3 is 15 residues. The V and J ends lost 7 bases and 3 bases, in that order; junction bases with no gene match: 6. Per germline, CDR1 LNHDA and CDR2 SQIVND (reference sequence). The chain's CDR3 is CASIGTSAVYNEQFF. CDR3 nucleotides: TGTGCCAGTATCGGGACTAGCGCAGTCTACAATGAGCAGTTCTTC.

This clone has a single count. V usage is TRBV7-2 and J usage is TRBJ2-3; 9 bases align to TRBD2. The V segment lost 6 bases and the J segment 1 base; nucleotides outside the gene matches: 8. This CDR3 has 16 amino acids. The V gene's germline CDR1 is SGHTA and CDR2 FQGNSA. Here the CDR3 DNA reads TGTGCCAGCAGTCGTTCTAGCGGGGAGGGCACAGATACGCAGTATTTT. This gives the protein CASSRSSGEGTDTQYF.

The chain couples TRBV28 to TRBJ1-5; the D is unclear. The CDR3 totals 12 residues. Germline CDR1 and CDR2: MDHEN and SYDVKM. V lost 5 bases and J 5 bases, leaving 7 bases between the germline ends. This chain's CDR3 is CASSLPYQPQHF. As DNA, the CDR3 is TGTGCCAGCAGTCTTCCCTATCAGCCCCAGCATTTT.

The chain couples TRBV5-6 to TRBJ1-2; D is ambiguous. V gave up 7 bases and J gave up 6 bases, with 25 bases separating them. From germline, CDR1 is SGHDT and CDR2 YYEEEE. This CDR3 is built from 16 residues. The CDR3 DNA is TGTGCCAGCGGACCCCCGGAGATCGGGAGGCAGCATGGCTACACCTTC. Translated, it gives CASGPPEIGRQHGYTF.

This chain connects TRBV2 to TRBJ2-7; D not certain. The ends were cut back, 8 bases at V and 3 bases at J, with 20 bases in the middle. Germline values: CDR1 SNHLY, CDR2 FYNNEI. The CDR3 is 15 residues long. The CDR3 loop reads CASQLRALSIYEQYF. The CDR3 coding sequence is TGTGCCAGCCAACTACGCGCATTATCGATCTACGAGCAGTACTTC.

The V and J genes are TRBV6-5 and TRBJ2-1; 12 nucleotides agree with TRBD2. After removal of 6 bases from V and 8 bases from J, the junction contained 8 bases not matched to a gene. There are 15 residues in the CDR3. Germline lookup yields CDR1 MNHEY and CDR2 SVGAGI. The CDR3 bases are TGTGCCAGCAGACTTGGACTAGCGGGGTCAGATGAGCAGTTCTTC. The encoded protein is CASRLGLAGSDEQFF.

This clone came up a few times. This chain links TRBV4-3 with TRBJ1-4; 7 bases are shared with TRBD1. This CDR3 has 14 amino acids. Germline V gives CDR1 LGHNA, CDR2 YSLEER. Germline trimming cut 3 bases from V and 8 bases from J; bases unmatched to any gene: 6. The DNA of the CDR3 is TGCGCCAGCAGCCATGGGACAGAGGGGGAAAAACTGTTTTTT. It translates to CASSHGTEGEKLFF.

The chain employs TRBV27 and TRBJ1-2, with 8 bases aligning to TRBD1. Germline V gene lookup returns CDR1 MNHEY and CDR2 SMNVEV (reference sequence). Trimming cost V 6 bases and J 7 bases; bases outside gene matches: 7. The CDR3 runs 13 residues. The CDR3 nucleotides are TGTGCCAGCAGACTAACAGGGGGTGGTGGCTACACCTTC. Encoded protein: CASRLTGGGGYTF.

The V and J genes are TRBV9 and TRBJ1-1; 9 nucleotides match TRBD1. The V segment lost 4 bases and the J segment 4 bases; nucleotides outside the gene matches: 5. Germline loops: CDR1 SGDLS, CDR2 YYNGEE. There are 14 residues in the CDR3. In nucleotides, the CDR3 is TGTGCCAGCAGCATGACAGGGGGTAGCACTGAAGCTTTCTTT. Amino acid sequence: CASSMTGGSTEAFF.

This clone came up a few times. The rearrangement links TRBV25-1 to TRBJ2-5; 7 bases match TRBD1. Germline V CDR1 and CDR2: MGHDK, SYGVNS. V was clipped by 6 bases and J by 3 bases; unmatched bases: 10. The CDR3 totals 15 residues. CDR3 sequence (DNA): TGTGCCAGCAGGGGAAAGGGACAGAAAAAAGAGACCCAGTACTTC. Amino acids: CASRGKGQKKETQYF.

This clone appeared a few times. The chain joins TRBV10-3 to TRBJ1-1; 9 nucleotides align to TRBD1. The CDR3 has 15 amino acids. V lost 6 bases, J lost 7 bases, and 12 bases stayed unmatched. Germline lookup yields CDR1 ENHRY and CDR2 SYGVKD. The CDR3 reads CAIRIEGTGRHEAFF. For the CDR3, the DNA is TGTGCCATCAGAATTGAGGGGACAGGGAGACATGAAGCTTTCTTT.

This rearrangement joins TRBV5-6 to TRBJ1-2; 9 positions agree with TRBD1. The germline gives CDR1 SGHDT, CDR2 YYEEEE. Losses at the gene ends were 1 base for V and 4 bases for J; bases not matched to a gene: 5. The CDR3 totals 15 residues. For the CDR3, the DNA is TGTGCCAGCAGCTTGTGGGACAGGGAAGGCTATGGCTACACCTTC. Amino acids: CASSLWDREGYGYTF.

This clone was seen a handful of times. This chain uses TRBV10-3 with TRBJ2-5; weak D call: TRBD2 (5 bases). Between the trimmed V and J ends, which lost 4 bases and 1 base, there was a span of 7 bases. The CDR3 is 13 amino acids. Germline lookup yields CDR1 ENHRY and CDR2 SYGVKD. The CDR3 here is CAISVGVQETQYF. The CDR3 bases are TGTGCCATCAGTGTCGGGGTCCAAGAGACCCAGTACTTC.

This clone was counted a single time. This chain links TRBV7-6 with TRBJ2-5; 7 bases align to TRBD1. The germline V gene has CDR1 SGHVS and CDR2 FNYEAQ. This CDR3 contains 16 residues. Unmatched junction bases numbered 7, after V lost 0 bases and J lost 3 bases. CDR3 loop: CASSLALRDSKETQYF. CDR3 nucleotide sequence: TGTGCCAGCAGCTTAGCCCTACGGGACAGTAAAGAGACCCAGTACTTC.

This chain uses TRBV5-6 with TRBJ2-3; D is unclear. The V gene's germline CDR1 is SGHDT and CDR2 YYEEEE. V was shortened by 6 bases and J by 6 bases, with 14 bases between the two germline ends. The CDR3 totals 13 residues. CDR3 nucleotides: TGTGCCAGCAAACTCGTGCAGGTCGATACGCAGTATTTT. It yields the protein CASKLVQVDTQYF. The full variable domain, in which reference TRBV5-6 and TRBJ2-3 provide the parts outside the CDR3, is DAGVTQSPTHLIKTRGQQVTLRCSPKSGHDTVSWYQQALGQGPQFIFQYYEEEERQRGNFPDRFSGHQFPNYSSELNVNALLLGDSALYLCASKLVQVDTQYFGPGTRLTVL.

This clone was seen only a few times. CDR3 DNA: TGTGCCAGCAGTGACCCGGGACAGGTTCTGTTGGGGGAGACCCAGTACTTC. Translating it yields CASSDPGQVLLGETQYF. The V gene is TRBV2, the J gene TRBJ2-5, with 8 bases matching TRBD1. Germline V gene data show CDR1 as SNHLY and CDR2 as FYNNEI. This CDR3 is 17 amino acids long. J was trimmed by 5 bases and V by 3 bases; bases with no gene match: 14.

As regards this clone: Other DNA sequences in this sample translate to the same CDR3. The chain links TRBV6-5 to TRBJ2-1; D possibly corresponds to TRBD1 (6 bases). The CDR3 spans 14 residues. V was cut by 5 bases and J by 9 bases, with 17 bases left in between. The germline V gene encodes CDR1 MNHEY and CDR2 SVGAGI. The CDR3 region has the DNA TGTGCCAGCAGTACCCAGGGTAGGGGGTTTGAGCAGTTCTTC. Translation gives CASSTQGRGFEQFF.

V and J are TRBV4-2 and TRBJ1-2; 10 positions match TRBD1. Trimming removed 5 bases from V and 3 bases from J; junction bases left unmatched: 6. This CDR3 comprises 15 residues. Germline V gives CDR1 LGHNA, CDR2 YNFKEQ. In DNA form, the CDR3 reads TGTGCCAGCAGCGTGAGAGGACAGGGGGACTATGGCTACACCTTC. Encoded protein: CASSVRGQGDYGYTF.

The CDR3 protein is CASSGPLGAAATQYF. The CDR3 region has the DNA TGTGCCAGCAGTGGCCCTTTGGGGGCCGCGGCGACGCAGTATTTT. This chain links TRBV28 with TRBJ2-3, with D perhaps TRBD1 (6 bases). Germline lookup yields CDR1 MDHEN and CDR2 SYDVKM. V was shortened by 5 bases and J by 9 bases, with 21 bases between the two germline ends. The CDR3 is 15 amino acids.

This chain joins TRBV9 and TRBJ2-7, with D maybe TRBD1 (6 bases). The V gene's germline CDR1 is SGDLS and CDR2 YYNGEE. The CDR3 covers 17 residues. Deletions cut 4 bases from V and 1 base from J, with 21 bases between. The DNA of the CDR3 is TGTGCCAGCAGCATAACTCCGGGACAACTTGGATCCTACGAGCAGTACTTC. Protein: CASSITPGQLGSYEQYF.

The chain combines TRBV5-1 with TRBJ2-1; 10 bases align to TRBD2. There are 15 residues in the CDR3. Germline V lookup: CDR1 SGHRS, CDR2 YFSETQ. After removal of 1 base from V and 4 bases from J, the junction contained 2 bases not matched to a gene. This CDR3 reads CASSLPAGGYNEQFF. CDR3 nucleotides: TGCGCCAGCAGCTTGCCAGCGGGAGGGTACAATGAGCAGTTCTTC. Full variable domain (remainder filled in from reference TRBV5-1 and TRBJ2-1): KAGVTQTPRYLIKTRGQQVTLSCSPISGHRSVSWYQQTPGQGLQFLFEYFSETQRNKGNFPGRFSGRQFSNSRSEMNVSTLELGDSALYLCASSLPAGGYNEQFFGPGTRLTVL.

V usage is TRBV11-2 and J usage is TRBJ2-7, with 10 bases lining up with TRBD2. J lost 5 bases, V lost 2 bases, and 3 bases had no gene match. The CDR3 runs to 14 residues. The germline V gene encodes CDR1 SGHAT and CDR2 FQNNGV. The CDR3 is CASSLTSGNDEQYF. The CDR3 bases are TGTGCCAGCAGCTTAACTAGCGGGAACGACGAGCAGTACTTC. The full variable domain, completed using reference TRBV11-2 and TRBJ2-7, is EAGVAQSPRYKIIEKRQSVAFWCNPISGHATLYWYQQILGQGPKLLIQFQNNGVVDDSQLPKDRFSAERLKGVDSTLKIQPAKLEDSAVYLCASSLTSGNDEQYFGPGTRLTVT.

The chain carries TRBV2 and TRBJ2-2; TRBD1 matches 8 bases. This CDR3 contains 14 residues. The V gene end was trimmed by 7 bases and the J gene end by 4 bases; junction bases not matched to a gene: 5. Germline V gives CDR1 SNHLY, CDR2 FYNNEI. The chain's CDR3 is CASKGTGFTGELFF. CDR3 DNA sequence: TGTGCCAGCAAGGGGACAGGATTCACCGGGGAGCTGTTTTTT. Variable domain in full (rest from reference TRBV2 and TRBJ2-2): EPEVTQTPSHQVTQMGQEVILRCVPISNHLYFYWYRQILGQKVEFLVSFYNNEISEKSEIFDDQFSVERPDGSNFTLKIRSTKLEDSAMYFCASKGTGFTGELFFGEGSRLTVL.

The chain recombines TRBV5-1 with TRBJ1-5, with no clear D. The V end lost 4 bases, the J end lost 6 bases, and 17 bases lay between the germline ends. The CDR3 is made up of 15 amino acids. CDR1 is SGHRS, CDR2 YFSETQ, per germline. For the CDR3, the DNA is TGCGCCAGCAGCCCAGACGCGGGGAGTACTCAGCCCCAGCATTTT. Translated, it gives CASSPDAGSTQPQHF.

The genes are TRBV7-9 and TRBJ2-7; 10 positions agree with TRBD1. The ends lost 2 bases at V and 5 bases at J; junction bases unmatched: 3. CDR1 SEHNR and CDR2 FQNEAQ come from the germline V gene (reference sequence). This CDR3 spans 14 amino acids. The DNA for the CDR3 is TGTGCCAGCAGCTTATGGGACAGGGGAAACGAGCAGTACTTC. Protein sequence: CASSLWDRGNEQYF. Combining the CDR3 with reference TRBV7-9 and TRBJ2-7 gives the whole variable domain DTGVSQNPRHKITKRGQNVTFRCDPISEHNRLYWYRQTLGQGPEFLTYFQNEAQLEKSRLLSDRFSAERPKGSFSTLEIQRTEQGDSAMYLCASSLWDRGNEQYFGPGTRLTVT.

The rearrangement uses TRBV5-1 and TRBJ2-7; TRBD2 agrees at 7 bases. Trimming at V came to 4 bases and at J to 2 bases, leaving 9 bases not matched to a gene. Per the germline V gene, CDR1 is SGHRS and CDR2 is YFSETQ. The CDR3 length is 15 residues. The CDR3 DNA follows: TGCGCCAGCAGCCGGGAGGCGGACCAGACCTACGAGCAGTACTTC. Encoded protein: CASSREADQTYEQYF.

The V and J genes are TRBV13 and TRBJ2-7; D might be TRBD2 (6 bases). Germline-derived CDR1 and CDR2 are PRHDT and FYEKMQ (reference sequence). The CDR3 has 13 amino acids. V dropped 4 bases and J dropped 6 bases, with 13 bases sitting between them. The CDR3 sequence: CASSWRGSTEQYF. The CDR3, as DNA: TGTGCCAGCAGCTGGAGGGGTTCGACCGAGCAGTACTTC.

The gene calls are TRBV6-1 and TRBJ2-7; 7 bases map to TRBD2. Germline lookup yields CDR1 MNHNS and CDR2 SASEGT. This CDR3 comprises 16 residues. Trimming at V came to 6 bases and at J to 3 bases, leaving 14 bases not matched to a gene. Here the CDR3 reads CASREQTGLQIYEQYF. CDR3 nucleotide sequence: TGTGCCAGCAGGGAACAGACGGGACTACAAATCTACGAGCAGTACTTC.